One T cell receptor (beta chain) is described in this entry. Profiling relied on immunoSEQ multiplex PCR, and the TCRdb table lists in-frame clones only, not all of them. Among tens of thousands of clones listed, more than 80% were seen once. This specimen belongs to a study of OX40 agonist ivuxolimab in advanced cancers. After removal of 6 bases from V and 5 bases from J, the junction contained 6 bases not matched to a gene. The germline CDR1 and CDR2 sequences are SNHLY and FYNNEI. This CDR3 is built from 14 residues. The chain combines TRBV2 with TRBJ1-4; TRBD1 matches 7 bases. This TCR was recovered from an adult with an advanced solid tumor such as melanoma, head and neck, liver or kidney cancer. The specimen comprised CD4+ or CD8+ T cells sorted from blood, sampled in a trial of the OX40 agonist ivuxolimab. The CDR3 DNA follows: TGTGCCAGCAGGACGGGACAGAGAAATGAAAAACTGTTTTTT. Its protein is CASRTGQRNEKLFF.